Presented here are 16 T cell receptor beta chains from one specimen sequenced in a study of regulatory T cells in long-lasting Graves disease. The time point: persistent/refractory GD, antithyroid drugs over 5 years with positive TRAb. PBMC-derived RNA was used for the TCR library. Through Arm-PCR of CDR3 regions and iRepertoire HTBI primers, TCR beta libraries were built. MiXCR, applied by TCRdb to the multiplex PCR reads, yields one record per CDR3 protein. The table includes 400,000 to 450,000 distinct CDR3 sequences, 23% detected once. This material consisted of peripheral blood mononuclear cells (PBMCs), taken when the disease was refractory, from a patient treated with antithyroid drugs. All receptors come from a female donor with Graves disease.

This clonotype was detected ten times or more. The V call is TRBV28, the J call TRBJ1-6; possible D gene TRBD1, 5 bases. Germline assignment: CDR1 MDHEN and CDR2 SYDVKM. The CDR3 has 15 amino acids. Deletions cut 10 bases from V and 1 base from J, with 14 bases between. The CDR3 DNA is TGTGCCACCGAGGGGAAGCGATCCTATAATTCACCCCTCCACTTT. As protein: CATEGKRSYNSPLHF.

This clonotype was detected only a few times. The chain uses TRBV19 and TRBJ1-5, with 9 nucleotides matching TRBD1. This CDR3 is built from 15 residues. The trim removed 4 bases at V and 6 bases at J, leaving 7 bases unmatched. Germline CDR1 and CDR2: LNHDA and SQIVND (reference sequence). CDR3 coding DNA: TGTGCCAGTAGTAGGAAGGACAGGGGACTTCAGCCCCAGCATTTT. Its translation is CASSRKDRGLQPQHF.

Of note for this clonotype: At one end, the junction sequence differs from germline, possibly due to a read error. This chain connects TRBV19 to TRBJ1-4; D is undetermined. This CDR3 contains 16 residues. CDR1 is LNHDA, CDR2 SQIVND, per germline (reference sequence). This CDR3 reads CASSPLDGATNEKLSF. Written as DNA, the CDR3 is TGTGCCAGTAGTCCCTTGGACGGAGCAACTAATGAAAAACTGTCTTTT.

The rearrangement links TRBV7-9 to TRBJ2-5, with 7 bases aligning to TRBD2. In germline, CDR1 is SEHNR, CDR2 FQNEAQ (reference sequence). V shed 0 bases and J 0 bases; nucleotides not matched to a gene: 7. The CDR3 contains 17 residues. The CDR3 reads CASSLARLAVYQETQYF. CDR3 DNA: TGTGCCAGCAGCTTAGCGAGGCTAGCGGTCTACCAAGAGACCCAGTACTTC.

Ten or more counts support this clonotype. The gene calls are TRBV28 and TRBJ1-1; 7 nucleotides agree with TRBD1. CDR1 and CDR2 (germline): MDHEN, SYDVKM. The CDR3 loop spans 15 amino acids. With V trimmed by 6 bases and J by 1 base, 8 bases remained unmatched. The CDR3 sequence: CASSLRTGSNTEAFF. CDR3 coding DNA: TGTGCCAGCAGCCTTCGGACAGGATCGAACACTGAAGCTTTCTTT.

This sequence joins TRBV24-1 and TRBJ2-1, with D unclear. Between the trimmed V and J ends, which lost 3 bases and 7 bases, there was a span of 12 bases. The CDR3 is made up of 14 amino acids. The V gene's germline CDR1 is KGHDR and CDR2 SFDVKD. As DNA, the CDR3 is TGTGCCACCAGTGATCGCCGGACGGCAAATGAGCAGTTCTTC. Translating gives CATSDRRTANEQFF.

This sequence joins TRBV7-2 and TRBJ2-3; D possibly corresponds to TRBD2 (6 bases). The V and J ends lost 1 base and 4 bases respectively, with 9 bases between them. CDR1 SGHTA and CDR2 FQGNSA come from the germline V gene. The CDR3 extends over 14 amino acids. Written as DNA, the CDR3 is TGTGCCAGCAGCTTAGACGGGAGCGCAGATACGCAGTATTTT. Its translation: CASSLDGSADTQYF.

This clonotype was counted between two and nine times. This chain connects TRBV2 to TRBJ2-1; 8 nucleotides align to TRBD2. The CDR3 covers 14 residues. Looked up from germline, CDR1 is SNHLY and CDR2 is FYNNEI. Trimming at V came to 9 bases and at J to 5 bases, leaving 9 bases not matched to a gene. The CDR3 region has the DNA TGTGCCAGAGGAGCGGGAGTGGGGCACAATGAGCAGTTCTTC. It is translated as CARGAGVGHNEQFF.

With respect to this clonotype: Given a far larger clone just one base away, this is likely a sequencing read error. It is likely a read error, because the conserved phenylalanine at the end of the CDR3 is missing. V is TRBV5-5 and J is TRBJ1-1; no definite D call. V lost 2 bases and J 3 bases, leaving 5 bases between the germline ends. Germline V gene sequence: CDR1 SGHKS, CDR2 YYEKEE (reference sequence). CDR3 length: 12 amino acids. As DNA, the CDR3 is TGTGCCAGCAGCTTCACAGACACTGAAGCTTTCCTT. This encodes CASSFTDTEAFL.

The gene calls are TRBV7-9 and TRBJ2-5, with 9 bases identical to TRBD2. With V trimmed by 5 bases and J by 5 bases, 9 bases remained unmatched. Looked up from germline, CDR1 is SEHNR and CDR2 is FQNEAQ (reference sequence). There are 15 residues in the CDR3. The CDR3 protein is CASSPRLSGSETQYF. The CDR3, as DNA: TGTGCCAGCAGCCCCCGGCTTAGCGGGAGTGAGACCCAGTACTTC.

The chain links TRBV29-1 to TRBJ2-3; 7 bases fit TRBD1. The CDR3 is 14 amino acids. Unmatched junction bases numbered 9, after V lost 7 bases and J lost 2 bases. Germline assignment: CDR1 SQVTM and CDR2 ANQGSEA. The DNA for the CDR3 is TGCAGCGCCGGGACAGCTCCAAACACAGATACGCAGTATTTT. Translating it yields CSAGTAPNTDTQYF.

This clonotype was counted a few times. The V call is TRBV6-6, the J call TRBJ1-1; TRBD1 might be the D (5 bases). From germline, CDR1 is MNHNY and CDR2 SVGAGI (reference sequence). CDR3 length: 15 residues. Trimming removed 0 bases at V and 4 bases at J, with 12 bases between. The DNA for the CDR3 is TGTGCCAGCAGTTACTCGGCGGGGACTGGCACTGAAGCTTTCTTT. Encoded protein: CASSYSAGTGTEAFF.

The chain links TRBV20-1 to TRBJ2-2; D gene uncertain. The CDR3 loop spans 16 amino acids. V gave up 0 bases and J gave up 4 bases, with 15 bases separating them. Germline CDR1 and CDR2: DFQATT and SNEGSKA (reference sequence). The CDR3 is CSARDPRTTLTGELFF. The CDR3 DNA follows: TGCAGTGCTAGAGATCCTCGGACCACGCTCACCGGGGAGCTGTTTTTT.

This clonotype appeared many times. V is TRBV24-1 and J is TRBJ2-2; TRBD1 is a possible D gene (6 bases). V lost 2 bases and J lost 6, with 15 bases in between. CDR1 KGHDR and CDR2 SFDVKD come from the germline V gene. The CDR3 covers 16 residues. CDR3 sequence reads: CATSDSSGEAAGELFF. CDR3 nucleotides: TGTGCCACCAGTGATTCTTCAGGGGAAGCGGCCGGGGAGCTGTTTTTT.

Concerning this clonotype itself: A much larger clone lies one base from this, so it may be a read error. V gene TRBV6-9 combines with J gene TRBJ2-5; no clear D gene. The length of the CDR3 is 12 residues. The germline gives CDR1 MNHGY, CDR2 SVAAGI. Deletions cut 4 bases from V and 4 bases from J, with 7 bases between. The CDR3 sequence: CASSCTAETQYF. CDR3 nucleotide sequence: TGTGCCAGCAGTTGCACCGCAGAGACCCAGTACTTC.

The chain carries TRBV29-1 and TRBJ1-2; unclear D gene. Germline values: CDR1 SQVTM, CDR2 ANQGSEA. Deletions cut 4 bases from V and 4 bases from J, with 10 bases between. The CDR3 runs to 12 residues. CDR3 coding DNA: TGCAGCGTTGTATCCTTAGGCTATGGCTACACCTTC. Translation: CSVVSLGYGYTF.